This T cell receptor (beta chain) was sequenced during a study of OX40 agonist ivuxolimab in advanced cancers. The CDR3 runs 17 residues. The ends were cut back, 1 base at V and 7 bases at J, with 20 bases in the middle. In germline, CDR1 is SGHTA, CDR2 FQGNSA. TCRdb's copy holds only in-frame clones and misses some; the assay was immunoSEQ multiplex PCR. Found here are tens of thousands of clones, 81% of them singletons; the top ten hold 4% to 6%. Baseline was the first blood sampling point, followed by cycle 4 day 1 and cycle 7 day 1. The sequencing used CD4+ or CD8+ T cells sorted from blood, collected in a trial of the OX40 agonist ivuxolimab. This clonotype was sampled from an adult with an advanced solid tumor such as melanoma, head and neck, liver or kidney cancer. The chain links TRBV7-2 to TRBJ2-4, with D perhaps being TRBD1 or TRBD2 (6 bases each). The CDR3 loop is CASSLDPSRWGANIQYF. CDR3 DNA: TGTGCCAGCAGCTTAGACCCCAGTCGATGGGGGGCGAACATTCAGTACTTC.